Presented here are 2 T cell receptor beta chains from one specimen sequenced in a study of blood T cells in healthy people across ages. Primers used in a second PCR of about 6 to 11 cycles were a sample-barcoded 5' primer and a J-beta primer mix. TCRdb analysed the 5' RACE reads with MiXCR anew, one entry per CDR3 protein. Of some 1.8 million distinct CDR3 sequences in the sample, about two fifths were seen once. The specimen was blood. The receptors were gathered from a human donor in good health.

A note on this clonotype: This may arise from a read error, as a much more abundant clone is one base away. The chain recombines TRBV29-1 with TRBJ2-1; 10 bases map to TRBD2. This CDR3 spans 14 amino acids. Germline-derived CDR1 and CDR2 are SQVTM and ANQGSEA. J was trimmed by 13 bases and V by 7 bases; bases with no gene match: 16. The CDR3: CSATDTSGEETQFF. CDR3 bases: TGCAGCGCTACGGACACTAGCGGGGAGGAGACCCAGTTCTTC.

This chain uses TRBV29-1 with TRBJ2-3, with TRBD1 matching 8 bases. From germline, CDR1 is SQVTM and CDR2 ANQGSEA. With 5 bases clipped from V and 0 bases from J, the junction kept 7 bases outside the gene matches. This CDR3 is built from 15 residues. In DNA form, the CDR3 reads TGCAGCGTTTCGGTAACAGGGGGAAGCACAGATACGCAGTATTTT. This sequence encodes CSVSVTGGSTDTQYF.